These T cell receptor beta chains were read from a single sample in a study of blood T cell repertoires in COVID-19. The assay was immunoSEQ multiplex PCR, and TCRdb's table has in-frame clones only and misses some. Of a few hundred thousand clones in the sample, around four fifths are singletons; the top ten hold about 5.1%. Specimen: peripheral blood. These receptors were collected from a woman aged 60-75 years who had recovered from COVID-19. Both conserved end residues are part of each CDR3. A D gene is named only where the DNA matches it firmly. Expanded clones are given a class, and other clones once, few, many or no size at all.

.	TRBD1	TRBV7-6	TRBJ2-2	CASRQTTGDTGELFF	TGTGCCAGCAGACAAACTACAGGGGACACCGGGGAGCTGTTTTTT
.	.	TRBV9	TRBJ1-1	CASSVVGTMGTEAFF	TGTGCCAGCAGCGTAGTAGGGACAATGGGTACTGAAGCTTTCTTT
.	TRBD1	TRBV2	TRBJ1-1	CASKGQGETEAFF	TGTGCCAGCAAAGGACAGGGGGAGACTGAAGCTTTCTTT
.	TRBD2	TRBV10-2	TRBJ2-3	CATSGTSGGNTQYF	TGCGCCACCTCCGGGACTAGCGGGGGGAATACGCAGTATTTT
.	.	TRBV12-2	TRBJ2-3	CASRSPGLSTDTQYF	TGTGCAAGTCGTTCCCCGGGACTTAGCACAGATACGCAGTATTTT
.	.	TRBV30	TRBJ2-7	CAWRYRREGEQYF	TGTGCCTGGAGGTACCGCAGGGAAGGTGAGCAGTACTTC
.	TRBD1	TRBV18	TRBJ2-7	CASSGTGGTYEQYF	TGTGCCAGCTCAGGGACAGGGGGAACCTACGAGCAGTACTTC
few	.	TRBV3-1/TRBV3-2	TRBJ1-6	CASSTARGYNSPLHF	TGTGCCAGCAGCACAGCGCGGGGGTATAATTCACCCCTCCACTTT
.	TRBD1	TRBV3-1/TRBV3-2	TRBJ1-2	CASSRGTGGVKNYGYTF	TGTGCCAGCAGCCGCGGGACAGGGGGCGTGAAGAACTATGGCTACACCTTC
few	.	TRBV19	TRBJ1-1	CASSIEPGTEAFF	TGTGCCAGTAGTATAGAGCCAGGCACTGAAGCTTTCTTT
.	.	TRBV6-5	TRBJ1-2	CASRVPGISYGYTF	TGTGCCAGCAGAGTCCCGGGGATCAGCTATGGCTACACCTTC
.	.	TRBV7-7	TRBJ2-3	CASSQTGTDTQYF	TGTGCTAGCAGCCAGACAGGCACAGATACGCAGTATTTT
.	TRBD1	TRBV6-5	TRBJ2-7	CASRRDRDGYEQYF	TGTGCCAGCAGGCGGGACAGGGATGGCTACGAGCAGTACTTC
.	.	TRBV4-1	TRBJ2-4	CASSQGRDGNIQYF	TGCGCCAGCAGCCAGGGGCGGGATGGGAACATTCAGTACTTC
.	.	TRBV2	TRBJ1-1	CASLDSPNTEAFF	TGTGCCAGCCTAGACAGTCCGAACACTGAAGCTTTCTTT
once	.	TRBV3-1/TRBV3-2	TRBJ1-1	CASRGASNTEAFF	TGTGCCAGCAGGGGAGCTTCCAACACTGAAGCTTTCTTT
.	.	TRBV12-3/TRBV12-4	TRBJ1-5	CASSLGDLARHF	TGTGCCAGCAGTTTGGGAGACCTGGCCAGGCATTTT
.	.	TRBV5-4	TRBJ1-1	CASSPGGTNTEAFF	TGTGCCAGCAGCCCCGGCGGTACTAACACTGAAGCTTTCTTT